Ten or more counts support the clone carrying this TCR beta chain. The antigen is not known. Germline V gene data show CDR1 as SGHRS and CDR2 as YFSETQ. The V end was cut by 0 bases, the J end by 0 bases, with 7 bases between. CDR3 length equals 14 residues. Amplified regions were TCR beta CDR3 sequences from RNA transcripts. HTBI primers were employed in a first-round RT-PCR of the TCR CDR3. TCRdb processed the multiplex PCR reads anew with MiXCR; each CDR3 protein has one entry. The sample includes fewer than 750,000 distinct CDR3 sequences, about 14% of them seen just once. The sample is drawn from a study of T cells in Graves' hyperthyroidism and ophthalmopathy. Overall study results and limits: Appearing also in blood were most of the thyroid clonotypes expanded above 0.001.

This clonotype was obtained from a woman in her forties or fifties with Graves' ophthalmopathy. Sample: blood. V usage is TRBV5-1 and J usage is TRBJ2-7, with unresolved D. Written as DNA, the CDR3 is TGCGCCAGCAGCTTGGCTGCAAACTCCTACGAGCAGTACTTC. This gives the protein CASSLAANSYEQYF.